This T cell receptor (beta chain) was sequenced during a study of cytomegalovirus exposure and HLA in healthy donors (TCRdb year 2017). For the wider study: An earlier analysis of roughly 500 of the donors reported 250 to 300 Gb of sequence data and around 120 million unique TCR beta sequences from about 200 million T cells. An early release covering some 640 HLA-typed donors comprised approximately 290 gigabases of sequencing data and 65 million to 100 million unique TCR sequences. Among the approximately 400 genotyped donors, about 83% belonged to the genetic ancestry cluster associated with self-reported Caucasian donors. The study was designed to test whether signatures of past pathogen exposure could be identified by cataloging public T cell receptors. The T cell repertoires of 666 subjects were profiled by immunosequencing and related to cytomegalovirus serostatus. Along with the 666-subject first cohort, a separate validation cohort of over 90 different subjects was used. The study combined high-throughput TCR immunosequencing, statistical association of individual TCRs with disease status, and machine learning to predict cytomegalovirus infection status. In a later analysis, previously published TCR beta repertoires from 550 to 700 donors were re-analyzed and high-resolution HLA genotyping was added so that TCR occurrence patterns could be studied. Rather than drawing on any new phenotypic data, the later analysis identified candidate immune exposures from TCR beta sequences and the way those sequences occurred across donors. An earlier analysis of approximately 630 of the donors applied high-throughput TCR beta sequencing to assess whether each TCR beta V gene segment acted as functional or pseudogenic. Donor age, sex, ethnicity and CMV serostatus were compiled alongside the repertoire data. A later genetic analysis used genome-wide SNP genotypes for about three fifths of the 666 donors, treating that subset as a discovery cohort. Every repertoire in the discovery cohort had been generated on one and the same sequencing platform. HLA typing included class I and class II loci at four-digit resolution. Typing coverage differed by locus: A, B, C, DRB1 and DQB1 were typed in roughly 620-640 donors, DQA1 in 522, DPA1 in around 580, and DPB1 in just under 490. Four to six DR-DQ haplotypes were handled as single units for association and clustering, since linkage in the cohort was strong. On average, over 200,000 unique TCR beta nucleotide sequences were sequenced per donor among fewer than 500 genotyped donors of the cohort, with roughly 18% of those sequences being non-productive.

The cohort consisted of 600 or so healthy bone marrow donors. All cohort members were sampled while nominally healthy, although unrecorded immune exposures were likely present. The donor was CMV seropositive and belonged to the group of a few hundred seropositive cohort members. A peripheral blood sample was provided by each donor, and peripheral blood mononuclear cells were used for TCR beta sequencing. Genomic DNA was extracted from the blood cell samples with the Qiagen DNeasy Blood Extraction Kit. Taken from the germline V gene, the CDR1 and CDR2 loops are SGDLS and YYNGEE. The CDR3, from cysteine to phenylalanine, totals 15 residues. Only the CDR3 region is kept as DNA, spanning 45 bases read in frame from base 1. V is cut by 4 bases and J by 0 bases, and the space between the germline ends is 13 bases. Library preparation was by the immunoSEQ multiplex PCR assay. For the multiplex PCR, a mixture combining 60 forward primers for TCR Vbeta segments and 13 reverse primers for TCR Jbeta segments was used. The CDR3 region of rearranged TCR beta genes was amplified from genomic DNA by a multiplex PCR assay. The amplified TCR beta libraries were sequenced on the Illumina HiSeq System as 87-base-pair reads. The paper's processing steps were these. In a later analysis, roughly 80 million unique TCR beta chains were counted across the approximately 620 repertoires, and about 9.9 million of these chains were shared by at least two donors. A nearest-neighbor algorithm error-corrected the raw reads and collapsed the reads into unique sequences, merging closely related sequences to remove PCR and sequencing errors. To assign V, D and J gene segments, CDR3 sequences were aligned to IMGT reference sequences. For a sequence to be retained, a match of at least six nucleotides to both a V gene segment and a J gene segment was required. A rearrangement was called productive if the CDR3 had no stop codons and remained in frame with V and J, and every other rearrangement was called non-productive. CDR3 was defined by IMGT convention, running from the second conserved V-encoded cysteine to the conserved J-encoded phenylalanine. In an earlier analysis of approximately 500 of the donors, sequences lacking an unambiguous match to a single V gene segment were excluded. In an earlier analysis of more than 500 of the donors, a V segment was called functional when productive rearrangements were above 56.7%, and segregating when the standard deviation between donors exceeded 5%. A statistical classification framework was built for diagnosing cytomegalovirus status from the catalog of TCR beta chain sequences. In a later analysis, TCR nucleotide sequences were compared against IMGT/GENE-DB human TR gene sequences so that V and J genes could be assigned. A later analysis assigned CDR3 sequences and most-parsimonious VDJ recombination scenarios with the TCRdist pipeline. In a later analysis, each TCR beta chain was defined by its CDR3 amino acid sequence together with its V-gene family, and reads lacking a unique V-gene family were excluded. In a later analysis, approximately 640 highly shared, low-generation-probability nucleotide sequences were removed to address suspected cross-contamination and a sequencing artifact. A later analysis calculated a clonal expansion index for each public chain from normalized within-repertoire ranks of inferred template counts. A later analysis computed generation probabilities with a VDJ recombination model fitted to out-of-frame rearrangements, and checked the results against IGoR. Hypergeometric tests were used in a later analysis to score TCR-TCR, TCR-HLA and TCR-CMV co-occurrence, with a repertoire-size bias correction applied to the TCR pairs. To estimate false discovery rates, a later analysis permuted the HLA or CMV assignments 20 times. In a later analysis, co-occurring TCRs were grouped with DBSCAN, and TCRdist sequence similarity was added when clustering was performed within HLA-allele-positive subsets. Repertoires with fewer than 30,000 or more than 120,000 public chains were left out of co-occurrence clustering, as were about 5 repertoires with anomalous nucleotide sharing. Entries here come from immuneACCESS through TCRdb and include only in-frame sequences with V and J called. Some clones fail to appear in such tables; in the studies checked, an unresolved V gene covers under half of the shortfall, and the cause of the remainder is unknown. Clonal size and the V and J genes are those of that table, whereas D and trimming came from the DNA. This sample holds roughly 150,000 clones; more than 65% were observed only once. 9% to 10% of the sample goes to the ten largest clones.

The paper's findings and limits, for the study overall: Several of the top co-occurrence clusters appeared to be linked to parvovirus B19, influenza, CMV and Epstein-Barr virus, according to a later analysis. When HLA alleles, especially DR and DQ, strongly co-occurred, TCR associations were difficult to assign to individual alleles. Linkage disequilibrium might explain the correlated functional status among segregating V segments, but an unknown experimental factor could not be ruled out. A cluster of highly shared sequence variants was judged likely to be a technical artifact of the sequencing pipeline. The earlier analysis of 587 of the donors excluded some 15 rarely observed V segments, including chromosome 9 orphons, because counts were too low. Because HLA typing was missing for some donors at each locus, association tests included only the typed subset. V-gene and J-gene trimming of TCR beta chains was associated with a missense DCLRE1C variant in a later genetic analysis, and the association was replicated in an independent cohort. A later analysis found that TCR association rates varied across HLA loci, with DRB1 alleles showing the most associated TCRs and HLA-C alleles the fewest. Broadly in line with IMGT annotations, most TCR beta V segments showed up in productive rearrangements about 90% or about 30% of the time in an earlier analysis of several hundred of the donors. Cytomegalovirus status was reported to be diagnosed by the classifier with high specificity and sensitivity in both the original and validation cohorts. The authors suggested that the approach could potentially be generalized to other disease states and immunological phenotypes. In a later analysis, HLA-associated TCR beta chains showed more clonal expansion and lower generation probabilities than non-associated chains that were equally common. In a later analysis, most CMV-associated TCR beta chains were found to appear HLA-restricted, with HLA associations seemingly driven largely by CMV exposure. For the cohort, immune exposure information was limited to CMV serostatus. Across donors, most TCR sequences were observed very rarely, whereas some public TCRs were present in many individuals. The study listed approximately 160 TCR beta chains as associated with cytomegalovirus. Some IMGT-functional V segments, including TRBV6-2 and TRBV6-3, could not be told apart with the 87-base-pair reads, so those segments were excluded. In vitro tests confirmed that a few of the cytomegalovirus-associated TCR beta chains recognize cytomegalovirus antigens. A later genetic analysis reported fewer N-insertions in productive TCRs among donors in an Asian-associated ancestry cluster than the approximately 700-donor mean. In a later analysis, some 17,000 TCR beta sequences were associated with specific HLA alleles at a false discovery rate of 0.05. Presence/absence analyses assumed roughly uniform sequencing depth across donors, an assumption that may not hold. This cohort had only TCR beta chains sequenced, and the lack of alpha or paired-chain data limited which features could be detected. A further reported finding was that TCR beta sequences accurately predicted the HLA-A and HLA-B alleles for most subjects in the first cohort.

This clone was recorded once. Its antigen target is currently unknown. No much larger clone is present one base from it, and per-base qualities are unavailable. This receptor was taken from a man between 18 and 29 years old in good health and CMV-seropositive. Sequenced: PBMCs. The sequence links TRBV9 to TRBJ1-1; 6 matching bases give a weak D call of TRBD1. The CDR3 loop reads CASSSAGDVNTEAFF. The DNA reads as follows: TGTGCCAGCAGCTCGGCAGGGGACGTGAACACTGAAGCTTTCTTT.